The source of this T cell receptor beta chain is a study of shared clonotypes between healthy human individuals. It was CD45RO-negative cells, positively selected for CCR7, that made up naive CD8 cells, with terminally differentiated effector memory CD45RA+ cells excluded. Produced via immunoSEQ multiplex PCR; TCRdb's table is partial and in-frame only. The sample includes about 1.9 million clones, 80% to 95% of them seen just once. The receptor was isolated from a man between 18 and 35 years old in good health. Some clones in this sample may be carry-over from other donors' samples. The sample consisted of naive CD8+ T cells from PBMCs.

This chain's CDR3 is CASRPPTRAYEQYF. The CDR3 DNA sequence: TGTGCCAGCAGGCCCCCGACCAGGGCCTACGAGCAGTACTTC. This sequence joins TRBV2 and TRBJ2-7, with D perhaps matching TRBD1 (5 bases). CDR1 is SNHLY, CDR2 FYNNEI, per germline. The V end was cut by 6 bases, the J end by 2 bases, with 14 bases between. The CDR3 runs to 14 residues.